The sequence of this TCR beta chain was determined in a study of blood T cell repertoires in COVID-19. The CDR3 has 15 amino acids. Germline loops: CDR1 LNHNV, CDR2 YYDKDF (reference sequence). V lost 5 bases to trimming and J lost 4 bases; unmatched junction nucleotides: 7. Produced via immunoSEQ multiplex PCR; TCRdb's table is partial and in-frame only. The repertoire includes around 150,000 clones, around nine tenths of them detected once, and under 13% sits in the top ten. This clone was observed a few times. Sequencing was done on a sample of peripheral blood. The sequence derives from a woman between 65 and 79 years old with COVID-19, enrolled during active disease. The J gene is TRBJ2-2, the V gene TRBV15; TRBD1 matches at 7 bases. CDR3 bases: TGTGCCACCAGCTTCGGACAGGAGTCCACCGGGGAGCTGTTTTTT. This translates into CATSFGQESTGELFF.